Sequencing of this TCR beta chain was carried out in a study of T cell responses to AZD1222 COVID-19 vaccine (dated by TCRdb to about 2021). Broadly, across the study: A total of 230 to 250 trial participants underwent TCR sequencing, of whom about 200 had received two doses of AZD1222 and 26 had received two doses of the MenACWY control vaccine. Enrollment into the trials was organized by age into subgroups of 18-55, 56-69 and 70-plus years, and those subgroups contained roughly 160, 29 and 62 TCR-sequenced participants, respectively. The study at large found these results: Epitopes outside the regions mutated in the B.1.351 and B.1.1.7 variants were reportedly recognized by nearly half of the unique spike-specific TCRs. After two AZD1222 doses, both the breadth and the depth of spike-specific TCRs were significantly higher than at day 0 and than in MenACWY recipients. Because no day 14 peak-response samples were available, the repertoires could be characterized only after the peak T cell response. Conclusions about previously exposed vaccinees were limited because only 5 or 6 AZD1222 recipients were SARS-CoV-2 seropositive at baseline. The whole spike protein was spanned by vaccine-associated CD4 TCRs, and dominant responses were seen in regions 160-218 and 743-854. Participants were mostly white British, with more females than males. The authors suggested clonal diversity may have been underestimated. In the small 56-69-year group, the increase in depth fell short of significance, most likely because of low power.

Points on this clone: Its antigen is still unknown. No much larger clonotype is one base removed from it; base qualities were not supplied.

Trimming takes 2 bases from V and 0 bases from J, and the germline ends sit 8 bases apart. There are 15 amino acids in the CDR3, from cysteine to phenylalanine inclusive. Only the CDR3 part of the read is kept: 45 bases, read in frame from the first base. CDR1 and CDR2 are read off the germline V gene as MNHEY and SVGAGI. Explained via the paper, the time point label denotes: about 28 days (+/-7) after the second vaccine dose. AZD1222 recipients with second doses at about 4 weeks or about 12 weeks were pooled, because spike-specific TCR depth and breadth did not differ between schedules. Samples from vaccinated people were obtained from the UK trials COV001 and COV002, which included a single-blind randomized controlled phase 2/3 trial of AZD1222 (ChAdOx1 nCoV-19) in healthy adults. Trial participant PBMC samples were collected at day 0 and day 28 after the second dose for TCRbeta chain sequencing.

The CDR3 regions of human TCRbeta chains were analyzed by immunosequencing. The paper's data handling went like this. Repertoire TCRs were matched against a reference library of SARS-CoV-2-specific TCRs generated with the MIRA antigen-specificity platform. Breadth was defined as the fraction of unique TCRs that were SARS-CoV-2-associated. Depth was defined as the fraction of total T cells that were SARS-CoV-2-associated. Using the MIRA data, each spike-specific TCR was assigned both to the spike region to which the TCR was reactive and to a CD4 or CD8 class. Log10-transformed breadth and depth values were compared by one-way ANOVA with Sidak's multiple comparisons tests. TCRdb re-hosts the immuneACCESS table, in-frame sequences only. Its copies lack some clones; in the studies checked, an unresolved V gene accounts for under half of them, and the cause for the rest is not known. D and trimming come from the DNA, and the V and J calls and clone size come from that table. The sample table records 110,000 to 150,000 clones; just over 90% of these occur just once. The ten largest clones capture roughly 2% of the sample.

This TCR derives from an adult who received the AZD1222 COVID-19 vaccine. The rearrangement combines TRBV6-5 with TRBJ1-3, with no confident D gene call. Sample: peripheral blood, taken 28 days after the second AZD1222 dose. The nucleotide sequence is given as TGTGCCAGCAGTTACGGCTCACTCTCTGGAAACACCATATATTTT. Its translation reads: CASSYGSLSGNTIYF.